This T cell receptor beta chain was sequenced during a study of T-cell reconstitution after alpha-beta-depleted transplantation in children. This clonotype was recorded a few times. Preparation of the TCRbeta library involved a method that used unique molecular identifiers. TCRdb independently ran MiXCR on the PCR reads; one entry per CDR3 protein. The sample holds around 500,000 distinct CDR3 sequences, around 13% seen once. The V gene end was trimmed by 5 bases and the J gene end by 5 bases; junction bases not matched to a gene: 13. The germline V gene encodes CDR1 SNHLY and CDR2 FYNNEI. The CDR3 covers 16 residues.

The gene calls are TRBV2 and TRBJ2-7; 9 positions match TRBD1. This specimen consisted of PBMCs from the stem cell graft donor, obtained from the stem cell graft. The source is a human donor who donated a stem cell graft to a child with combined immunodeficiency. This CDR3 is CASSPLSWDRDHEQYF. In DNA form, the CDR3 reads TGTGCCAGCAGTCCCCTTTCATGGGACAGGGACCACGAGCAGTACTTC. Full variable domain (rest looked up from reference TRBV2 and TRBJ2-7): EPEVTQTPSHQVTQMGQEVILRCVPISNHLYFYWYRQILGQKVEFLVSFYNNEISEKSEIFDDQFSVERPDGSNFTLKIRSTKLEDSAMYFCASSPLSWDRDHEQYFGPGTRLTVT.